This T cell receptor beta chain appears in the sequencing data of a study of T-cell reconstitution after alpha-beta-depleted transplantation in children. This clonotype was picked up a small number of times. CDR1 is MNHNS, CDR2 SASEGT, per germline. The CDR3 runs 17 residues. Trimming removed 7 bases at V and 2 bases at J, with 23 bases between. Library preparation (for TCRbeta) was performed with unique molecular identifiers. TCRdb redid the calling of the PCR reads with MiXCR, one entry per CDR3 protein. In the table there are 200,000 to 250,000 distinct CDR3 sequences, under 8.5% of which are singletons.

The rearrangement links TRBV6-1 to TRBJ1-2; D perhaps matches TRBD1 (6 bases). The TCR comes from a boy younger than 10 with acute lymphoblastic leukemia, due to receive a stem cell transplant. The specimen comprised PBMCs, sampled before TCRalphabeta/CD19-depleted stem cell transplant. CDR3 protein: CASTLESAGAVNYGYTF. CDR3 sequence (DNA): TGTGCCAGCACTCTAGAGTCCGCAGGGGCCGTAAACTATGGCTACACCTTC.